These T cell receptor beta chains were read from a single sample in a study of identical twins. TCRdb independently ran MiXCR on the 5' RACE reads; one entry per CDR3 protein. The data contain about 520,000 distinct CDR3 sequences, around 20% of them singletons. The same data also went into a second study, on T cells expressing NK-cell markers.

The specimen sequenced was CD4+ T cells sorted from blood. The receptors come from a woman aged 18-30 years in good health. CDR3s include the opening cysteine and the closing phenylalanine or tryptophan. A D gene is named only where the DNA matches it firmly. A clone size is listed for some rows: how often the clone was seen (once, few, many), or a class if it is expanded.

TRBJ1-6	NA	TRBV7-9	NA	TGTGCCAGCAAAGGGGCGAATAATTCACCCCTCCACTTT	CASKGANNSPLHF
TRBJ1-5	NA	TRBV6-5	many	TGTGCCAGCAGTTTCGGCATCAATCAGCCCCAGCATTTT	CASSFGINQPQHF
TRBJ2-2	NA	TRBV11-2	NA	TGTGCCAGCAGCAGTACAGGTACCGGGACCCGAAACACCGGGGAGCTGTTTTTT	CASSSTGTGTRNTGELFF
TRBJ2-1	NA	TRBV20-1	NA	TGCAGTGTAGTCCCCAGGCTAGCCTCAAGCGGTGAGCAGTTCTTC	CSVVPRLASSGEQFF
TRBJ1-2	NA	TRBV20-1	NA	TGCAGTGCTACAGACAGACCTTCCTATGGCTACACCTTC	CSATDRPSYGYTF
TRBJ2-4	TRBD2	TRBV5-1	few	TGCGCCAGCGGAACGGGACTAGCGCAAAACATTCAGTACTTC	CASGTGLAQNIQYF
TRBJ2-1	NA	TRBV5-1	few	TGCGCCAGCAGCTTGCTTAGCGGAAGAGGCTACAATGAGCAGTTCTTC	CASSLLSGRGYNEQFF
TRBJ2-1	TRBD2	TRBV20-1	NA	TGCAGTGCTAGACTAGCGGGAGCCCCGTACAATGAGCAGTTCTTC	CSARLAGAPYNEQFF
TRBJ2-3	NA	TRBV20-1	NA	TGCAGTGCCCGGCTCCCAGCGAGAGGGACAGATACGCAGTATTTT	CSARLPARGTDTQYF
TRBJ2-4	NA	TRBV21-1	few	TGTGCCAGCAGCAAAGCGCTACAGACGCGTCAGTACTTC	CASSKALQTRQYF
TRBJ2-3	NA	TRBV20-1	few	TGCAGTGCGCCTAGCGAGGGGGTAGATACGCAGTATTTT	CSAPSEGVDTQYF
TRBJ2-1	TRBD2	TRBV20-1	NA	TGCAGTATAGCGGGAGCTCAGGGCAATGAGCAGTTCTTC	CSIAGAQGNEQFF
TRBJ2-1	NA	TRBV12-3/TRBV12-4	NA	TGTGCCAGCAGTTTGGAGTTAGCTCAGTCGGAGCAGTTCTTC	CASSLELAQSEQFF
TRBJ2-7	NA	TRBV4-1	few	TGCGCCAGCAGCCAAGAGCCTAGGAGTGAGCAGTACTTC	CASSQEPRSEQYF
TRBJ1-1	NA	TRBV19	NA	TGTGCCAGTAGCCATGAGAGGGGAACTAACACTGAAGCTTTCTTT	CASSHERGTNTEAFF
TRBJ1-2	NA	TRBV12-3/TRBV12-4	NA	TGTGCCAGCAGCGACAATGGGCGAATTGTTAACTATGGCTACACCTTC	CASSDNGRIVNYGYTF
TRBJ1-2	TRBD1	TRBV9	NA	TGTGCCAGCAGCGTAGGGACCTCGGGACAGGGCAACTATGGCTACACCTTC	CASSVGTSGQGNYGYTF
TRBJ2-7	NA	TRBV11-2	NA	TGTGCCAGCAACTTTGCAGGAGAGCAGTACTTC	CASNFAGEQYF
TRBJ1-2	NA	TRBV5-1	NA	TGCGCCAGCAGTCATGGGCCAGGGGCCACTTATGGCTACACCTTC	CASSHGPGATYGYTF
TRBJ1-5	NA	TRBV6-5	NA	TGTGCCAGCAGTTCGGAGCGATATAGCAATCAGCCCCAGCATTTT	CASSSERYSNQPQHF
TRBJ1-4	NA	TRBV6-5	NA	TGTGCCAGCAGTCGACCCAATGAAAAACTGTTTTTT	CASSRPNEKLFF
TRBJ2-1	TRBD2	TRBV20-1	few	TGCAGTGCGCGGACTAGCGGGGGTGGCAATGAGCAGTTCTTC	CSARTSGGGNEQFF
TRBJ1-4	NA	TRBV20-1	NA	TGCAGTGCCACGAATAGGGGCGCTAATGAAAAACTGTTTTTT	CSATNRGANEKLFF
TRBJ2-1	TRBD2	TRBV10-3	few	TGTGCCACCCTAGCGGGGCTCTCCTACAATGAGCAGTTCTTC	CATLAGLSYNEQFF
TRBJ2-4	TRBD2	TRBV11-2	NA	TGTGCCAGACGGGAGGGGCGGGACATTCAGTACTTC	CARREGRDIQYF
TRBJ1-1	NA	TRBV6-4	NA	TGTGCCAGCAGTGACCGGACAGATCGCCCATACATGAACACTGAAGCTTTCTTT	CASSDRTDRPYMNTEAFF
TRBJ1-2	NA	TRBV5-1	many	TGCGCCAGCAGCTTGGTGGGAGAAAACTATGGCTACACCTTC	CASSLVGENYGYTF
TRBJ2-2	NA	TRBV7-2	few	TGTGCCAGCAGCTTATCCTTAGCGGCCTCGAGCACCGGGGAGCTGTTTTTT	CASSLSLAASSTGELFF
TRBJ2-3	NA	TRBV7-2	NA	TGTGCCAGCAGCTCCCGGCGGGGAACAGGGACAGATACGCAGTATTTT	CASSSRRGTGTDTQYF
TRBJ1-1	NA	TRBV10-3	NA	TGTGCCATCAGTCCGGGACGGCAGAACACTGAAGCTTTCTTT	CAISPGRQNTEAFF
TRBJ2-4	TRBD2	TRBV5-5	few	TGTGCCAGCAGCTCGGGGACTAGCGGAAAAAACATTCAGTACTTC	CASSSGTSGKNIQYF